The source of this T cell receptor (beta chain) is a study of neoadjuvant anti-PD-1 for oral cavity cancer. Some clones are missing from TCRdb's copy, which holds only in-frame ones; the method was immunoSEQ multiplex PCR. The table includes approximately 7,600 clones, around 49% detected once. This sample comprised tumor tissue, obtained before nivolumab (anti-PD-1) treatment. The receptor's source is a person aged 35 to 85 with oral cavity squamous cell carcinoma.

Here the CDR3 reads CSVELAGAGTDTQYF. The CDR3 nucleotides are TGCAGCGTTGAACTAGCGGGAGCGGGCACAGATACGCAGTATTTT. This chain connects TRBV29-1 to TRBJ2-3, with 10 bases that match TRBD2. The ends lost 2 bases at V and 1 base at J; junction bases unmatched: 3. The V gene's germline CDR1 is SQVTM and CDR2 ANQGSEA. The CDR3 loop spans 15 amino acids.